The sequence of this TCR beta chain was determined in a study of blood T cell repertoires in COVID-19. The method was immunoSEQ multiplex PCR; TCRdb's version includes in-frame clones alone and lacks a portion of them. The top ten hold around 6.8% of the sample, which has 250,000 or so clones, around 81% seen once. CDR3 length equals 13 residues. The V end was cut by 3 bases, the J end by 0 bases, with 3 bases between. The V gene's germline CDR1 is LNHDA and CDR2 SQIVND (reference sequence). To note about this clone: Other DNA sequences of this sample code for an identical CDR3.

This receptor was taken from a woman aged 55-69 years with active or convalescent COVID-19. The rearrangement links TRBV19 to TRBJ2-1; D not resolved. The specimen sequenced was peripheral blood. The CDR3 is CASSISSYNEQFF. Written as DNA, the CDR3 is TGTGCCAGTAGTATTAGCTCCTACAATGAGCAGTTCTTC.